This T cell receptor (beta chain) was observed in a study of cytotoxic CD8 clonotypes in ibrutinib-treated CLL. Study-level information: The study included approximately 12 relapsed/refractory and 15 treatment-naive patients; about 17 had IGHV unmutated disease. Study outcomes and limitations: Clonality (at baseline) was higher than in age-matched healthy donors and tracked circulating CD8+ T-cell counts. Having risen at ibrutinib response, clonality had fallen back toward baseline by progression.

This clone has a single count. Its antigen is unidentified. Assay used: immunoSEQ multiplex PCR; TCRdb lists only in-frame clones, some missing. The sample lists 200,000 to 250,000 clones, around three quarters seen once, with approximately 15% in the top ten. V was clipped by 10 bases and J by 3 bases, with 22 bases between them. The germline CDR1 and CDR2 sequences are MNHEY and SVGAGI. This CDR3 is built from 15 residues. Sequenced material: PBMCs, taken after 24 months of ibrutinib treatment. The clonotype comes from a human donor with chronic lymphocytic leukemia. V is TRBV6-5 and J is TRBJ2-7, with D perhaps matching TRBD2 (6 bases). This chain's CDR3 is CATNTGASVYYEQYF. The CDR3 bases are TGTGCCACCAACACTGGGGCTAGCGTATACTACGAGCAGTACTTC.